One and the same sample provided the 25 T cell receptor beta chains below, sequenced in a study of type 1 regulatory T cells (dated by TCRdb to the early 2020s). The reads were generated on an Illumina MiSeq. TCRdb reprocessing: public reads trimmed at Q25 with fastp, clones called with MiXCR, in-frame beta chains kept. Duplicate CDR3 protein sequences are folded into a single record with the most common DNA and genes. This sample lists around 62,000 distinct CDR3 sequences; roughly three fifths were detected once. The ten biggest clones cover 7.6% of the sample. Antigen specificity for these receptors is unknown. Sequencing input: cultured T cells, either the whole culture or a sorted T cell fraction (not recorded which). The cell subset or site label, as the study defines it: Tr1-enriched cell product generated in vitro against host alloantigens. Receptors were obtained from a human donor in good health.

V and J are TRBV12-3 or TRBV12-4 and TRBJ1-1; D gene ambiguous. The germline V and J ends were trimmed by 6 bases and 4 bases, with 12 bases remaining between them. The CDR3 totals 13 residues. CDR3 sequence reads: CASSTGAGTEAFF. The CDR3 DNA reads TGTGCCAGCAGCACCGGAGCGGGCACTGAAGCTTTCTTT.

This chain joins TRBV7-8 and TRBJ1-2; D call uncertain. Between the trimmed V and J ends, which lost 1 base and 5 bases, there was a span of 11 bases. CDR3 size: 14 residues. The V gene's germline CDR1 is SGHVS and CDR2 FQNEAQ. For the CDR3, the DNA is TGTGCCAGCAGCTTAGGTAGCAGAATATATGGCTACACCTTC. Protein product: CASSLGSRIYGYTF.

The chain combines TRBV20-1 with TRBJ2-7, with a weak D call TRBD2 (5 bases). The germline V gene encodes CDR1 DFQATT and CDR2 SNEGSKA (reference sequence). Trimming removed 5 bases from V and 2 bases from J, with 13 bases in between. The CDR3 has 13 amino acids. CDR3 in amino acids: CSAGFGLTYEQYF. The CDR3 bases are TGCAGTGCTGGGTTCGGACTCACCTACGAGCAGTACTTC.

The chain combines TRBV5-1 with TRBJ2-3; unclear D gene. V dropped 1 base and J dropped 6 bases, with 12 bases sitting between them. The germline CDR1 and CDR2 sequences are SGHRS and YFSETQ. The CDR3 extends over 14 amino acids. The CDR3 protein is CASSLRASRDTQYF. As DNA, the CDR3 is TGCGCCAGCAGCTTGAGGGCCAGTCGGGATACGCAGTATTTT.

This chain joins TRBV5-1 and TRBJ1-2; D is unclear. The ends were cut back, 1 base at V and 5 bases at J, with 12 bases in the middle. Germline V gene sequence: CDR1 SGHRS, CDR2 YFSETQ. The CDR3 loop spans 14 amino acids. CDR3 coding DNA: TGCGCCAGCAGCTTGTTTGCCAACGGTTATGGCTACACCTTC. It codes for CASSLFANGYGYTF. Looking up the rest from reference TRBV5-1 and TRBJ1-2 gives the full variable domain: KAGVTQTPRYLIKTRGQQVTLSCSPISGHRSVSWYQQTPGQGLQFLFEYFSETQRNKGNFPGRFSGRQFSNSRSEMNVSTLELGDSALYLCASSLFANGYGYTFGSGTRLTVV.

The sample holds one count of this clonotype. This chain links TRBV28 with TRBJ1-2; D not resolved. This CDR3 contains 15 residues. The germline V gene has CDR1 MDHEN and CDR2 SYDVKM. Deletions cut 6 bases from V and 0 bases from J, with 14 bases between. CDR3 residues: CASSLGSLTNYGYTF. For the CDR3, the DNA is TGTGCCAGCAGCCTGGGAAGCCTTACTAACTATGGCTACACCTTC.

The rearrangement uses TRBV27 and TRBJ2-7; TRBD1 aligns across 9 bases. CDR3 size: 14 residues. J gave up 6 bases and V 6 bases, and 9 bases lay outside the gene matches. Germline V gene sequence: CDR1 MNHEY, CDR2 SMNVEV (reference sequence). The CDR3, as DNA: TGTGCCAGCAGCCTGGGACAGGGAAAAGCCGAGCAGTACTTC. This codes for CASSLGQGKAEQYF.

This clonotype showed up just once. The gene calls are TRBV5-1 and TRBJ2-1; the match to TRBD2 covers 15 bases. There are 19 residues in the CDR3. With V trimmed by 3 bases and J by 0 bases, 7 bases remained unmatched. Germline loops: CDR1 SGHRS, CDR2 YFSETQ. For the CDR3, the DNA is TGCGCCAGCAGCTCGGGACTAGCGGGAGGCACCCTCTCCTACAATGAGCAGTTCTTC. Amino acids: CASSSGLAGGTLSYNEQFF.

The chain joins TRBV5-1 to TRBJ2-3; D is ambiguous. The germline V gene has CDR1 SGHRS and CDR2 YFSETQ. With 5 bases removed from V and 0 bases from J, the gap between germline ends came to 4 bases. This CDR3 comprises 12 residues. This CDR3 is CASRISTDTQYF. The CDR3 nucleotides are TGCGCCAGCAGGATTAGCACAGATACGCAGTATTTT.

The V gene is TRBV14, the J gene TRBJ1-2; tentatively, D is TRBD1 (5 bases). The CDR3 totals 15 residues. Between the trimmed V and J ends, which lost 1 base and 0 bases, there was a span of 9 bases. Germline CDR1 and CDR2: SGHDN and FVKESK. This CDR3 reads CASSQVAGANYGYTF. CDR3 in DNA: TGTGCCAGCAGCCAAGTGGCGGGGGCTAACTATGGCTACACCTTC.

The chain links TRBV7-8 to TRBJ2-2; D unresolved. The CDR3 covers 15 residues. Trimming cost V 2 bases and J 5 bases, with 12 bases left between them. The germline V gene encodes CDR1 SGHVS and CDR2 FQNEAQ. The CDR3 coding sequence is TGTGCCAGCAGCTTACCACGGCTAGAGACCGGGGAGCTGTTTTTT. This gives the protein CASSLPRLETGELFF. The complete variable domain, with remaining parts taken from reference TRBV7-8 and TRBJ2-2, reads GAGVSQSPRYKVAKRGQDVALRCDPISGHVSLFWYQQALGQGPEFLTYFQNEAQLDKSGLPSDRFFAERPEGSVSTLKIQRTQQEDSAVYLCASSLPRLETGELFFGEGSRLTVL.

This sequence joins TRBV4-1 and TRBJ2-2; tentative D call: TRBD2 (7 bases). The germline V gene encodes CDR1 MGHRA and CDR2 YSYEKL. Trimming pared 4 bases from V and 7 bases from J, leaving 22 bases between. The CDR3 spans 17 residues. The DNA for the CDR3 is TGCGCCAGCAGCCTTGATGGGGCGGGGGCCGGTGGCGGGGAGCTGTTTTTT. Translating it yields CASSLDGAGAGGGELFF.

V gene TRBV29-1 combines with J gene TRBJ2-1, with 10 bases matching TRBD1. The CDR3 contains 15 residues. V lost 3 bases and J lost 2; bases outside the gene matches: 4. Germline values: CDR1 SQVTM, CDR2 ANQGSEA. The CDR3 DNA sequence: TGCAGCGTTGAGGGGGACAGGGGTACCTACAATGAGCAGTTCTTC. Translation: CSVEGDRGTYNEQFF.

The chain links TRBV12-3 or TRBV12-4 to TRBJ2-1; D is undetermined. The CDR3 has 15 amino acids. V was clipped by 6 bases and J by 6 bases, with 18 bases between them. The CDR3 region is CASRLGGGIGNEQFF. DNA for the CDR3: TGTGCCAGCAGGCTGGGTGGTGGGATCGGCAATGAGCAGTTCTTC.

This clonotype was detected only a few times. The rearrangement joins TRBV6-1 to TRBJ2-2; D ambiguous. The CDR3 is 13 amino acids. Germline-derived CDR1 and CDR2 are MNHNS and SASEGT. Deletions cut 7 bases from V and 1 base from J, with 7 bases between. This CDR3 is CASTRGNTGELFF. The CDR3 nucleotides read TGTGCCAGCACACGCGGGAACACCGGGGAGCTGTTTTTT.

This clonotype is a singleton in its sample. V and J are TRBV20-1 and TRBJ2-4; D may match TRBD1 or TRBD2 (5 bases each). CDR1 and CDR2 from the germline V gene are DFQATT and SNEGSKA (reference sequence). The CDR3 is made up of 15 amino acids. The V gene lost 0 bases and the J gene lost 3 bases, with 12 bases spanning the gap. The CDR3 sequence is CSARDTGQIKNIQYF. The CDR3 coding sequence is TGCAGTGCTAGAGATACGGGGCAGATCAAAAACATTCAGTACTTC.

This clonotype showed up just a few times. This chain connects TRBV20-1 to TRBJ2-1, with 7 bases that match TRBD1. This CDR3 has 13 residues. Losses at the gene ends were 3 bases for V and 7 bases for J; bases not matched to a gene: 6. The germline CDR1 and CDR2 sequences are DFQATT and SNEGSKA (reference sequence). CDR3 amino acids: CSARQGVNNEQFF. The CDR3 nucleotides are TGCAGTGCTAGGCAGGGGGTGAATAATGAGCAGTTCTTC.

In this sample, this clonotype turned up once. The rearrangement uses TRBV14 and TRBJ2-5; D unresolved. This CDR3 contains 15 residues. Germline CDR1 is SGHDN and CDR2 is FVKESK. Between the trimmed V and J ends, which lost 0 bases and 5 bases, there was a span of 13 bases. The CDR3 DNA reads TGTGCCAGCAGCCAAGATCTGTGGGGTTCGGAGACCCAGTACTTC. Translation gives CASSQDLWGSETQYF.

The rearrangement links TRBV6-1 to TRBJ2-7; D uncertain. The CDR3 runs 15 residues. V lost 0 bases, J lost 3 bases, and 12 bases lay in between. Germline lookup yields CDR1 MNHNS and CDR2 SASEGT. CDR3 region: CASSEAPRPGYEQYF. Written as DNA, the CDR3 is TGTGCCAGCAGTGAAGCGCCGAGGCCCGGCTACGAGCAGTACTTC.

This clonotype appeared a few times. The chain combines TRBV6-1 with TRBJ1-1, with D unclear. This CDR3 contains 15 residues. The V end was cut by 9 bases, the J end by 6 bases, with 23 bases between. CDR1 and CDR2 from the germline V gene are MNHNS and SASEGT. CDR3 sequence: CASLGVRLGRAEAFF. CDR3 DNA: TGTGCCAGTTTAGGCGTTCGGTTGGGAAGGGCTGAAGCTTTCTTT.

The CDR3 loop is CASISERETYNEQFF. DNA of the CDR3: TGTGCCAGCATCTCAGAGCGGGAGACGTACAATGAGCAGTTCTTC. The J gene is TRBJ2-1, the V gene TRBV11-3; 8 bases align to TRBD2. Per germline, CDR1 SGHNT and CDR2 YENEEA. The CDR3 has 15 amino acids. Trimming cost V 7 bases and J 4 bases; bases outside gene matches: 9. The variable domain in full, with the rest retrieved from reference TRBV11-3 and TRBJ2-1, is EAGVVQSPRYKIIEKKQPVAFWCNPISGHNTLYWYLQNLGQGPELLIRYENEEAVDDSQLPKDRFSAERLKGVDSTLKIQPAELGDSAVYLCASISERETYNEQFFGPGTRLTVL.

CDR3 loop: CASRLPGLAGVYGEQFF. In DNA, the CDR3 is TGTGCCAGCAGGCTTCCGGGACTAGCGGGAGTCTACGGTGAGCAGTTCTTC. The chain is built from TRBV12-3 or TRBV12-4 and TRBJ2-1, with TRBD2 matching over 14 bases. This CDR3 comprises 17 residues. V lost 6 bases and J lost 9; bases outside the gene matches: 13.

The chain joins TRBV6-5 to TRBJ2-7, with D perhaps given as TRBD1 or TRBD2 (5 bases each). The germline V gene encodes CDR1 MNHEY and CDR2 SVGAGI. The CDR3 contains 14 residues. Trimming pared 2 bases from V and 5 bases from J, leaving 13 bases between. The CDR3 region is CASSYGAGLDEQYF. DNA of the CDR3: TGTGCCAGCAGTTACGGGGCGGGTTTGGACGAGCAGTACTTC.

The V call is TRBV6-5, the J call TRBJ2-3; D may be TRBD1 or TRBD2 (7 bases each). This CDR3 spans 13 amino acids. Germline assignment: CDR1 MNHEY and CDR2 SVGAGI. V dropped 5 bases and J dropped 4 bases, with 10 bases sitting between them. In DNA form, the CDR3 reads TGTGCCAGCAGTGCAGGGGGGGCAGATACGCAGTATTTT. It yields the protein CASSAGGADTQYF.

This clonotype was seen a handful of times. This sequence joins TRBV19 and TRBJ1-1, with 9 bases matching TRBD1. V lost 9 bases and J lost 1; bases outside the gene matches: 9. The CDR3 is made up of 15 amino acids. Germline CDR1 is LNHDA and CDR2 is SQIVND (reference sequence). CDR3 sequence reads: CASINRGLANTEAFF. DNA for the CDR3: TGTGCCAGCATCAACAGGGGGCTGGCGAACACTGAAGCTTTCTTT.